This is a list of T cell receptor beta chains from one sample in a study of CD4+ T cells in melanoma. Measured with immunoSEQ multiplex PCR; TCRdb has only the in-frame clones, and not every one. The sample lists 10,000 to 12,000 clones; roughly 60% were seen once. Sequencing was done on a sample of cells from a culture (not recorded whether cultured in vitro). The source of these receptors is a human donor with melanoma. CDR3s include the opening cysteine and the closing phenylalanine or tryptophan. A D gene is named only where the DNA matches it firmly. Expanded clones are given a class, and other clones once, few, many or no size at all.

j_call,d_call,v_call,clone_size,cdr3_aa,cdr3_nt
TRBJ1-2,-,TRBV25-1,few,CASTLEGVQGYTF,TGTGCCAGCACCCTAGAAGGGGTCCAGGGCTACACCTTC
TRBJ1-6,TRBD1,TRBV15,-,CATSRDRMTGEMAYNSPLHF,TGTGCCACCAGCAGAGATCGTATGACAGGGGAGATGGCCTATAATTCACCCCTCCACTTT
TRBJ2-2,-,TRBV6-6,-,CASRGASGSGELFF,TGTGCCAGCAGAGGGGCCTCGGGCTCCGGGGAGCTGTTTTTT
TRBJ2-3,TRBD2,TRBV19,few,CASSIWGGMADTQYF,TGTGCCAGTAGTATTTGGGGGGGGATGGCAGATACGCAGTATTTT
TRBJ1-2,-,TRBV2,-,CASSEPHLGNYGYTF,TGTGCCAGCAGTGAACCCCATTTGGGTAACTATGGCTACACCTTC
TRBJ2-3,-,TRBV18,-,CASSPQGRTDTQYF,TGTGCCAGCTCACCACAGGGACGCACAGATACGCAGTATTTT
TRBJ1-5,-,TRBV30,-,CAWSPTGLQPQHF,TGTGCCTGGAGTCCGACAGGCCTGCAGCCCCAGCATTTT
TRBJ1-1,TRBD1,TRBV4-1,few,CASSQVKSGGTEAFF,TGCGCCAGCAGCCAAGTAAAATCAGGGGGGACTGAAGCTTTCTTT
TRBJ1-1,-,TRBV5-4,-,CASSLGGWDTEAFF,TGTGCCAGCAGCTTGGGGGGGTGGGACACTGAAGCTTTCTTT
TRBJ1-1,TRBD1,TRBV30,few,CAYARDRGRKAFF,TGTGCCTACGCCCGGGACAGGGGGAGGAAAGCTTTCTTT
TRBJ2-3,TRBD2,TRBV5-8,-,CASSQPGLAGGRDTQYF,TGTGCCAGCAGCCAGCCGGGACTAGCGGGGGGAAGAGATACGCAGTATTTT
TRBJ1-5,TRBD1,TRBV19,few,CASSMTGDQPQHF,TGTGCCAGTAGTATGACAGGGGATCAGCCCCAGCATTTT
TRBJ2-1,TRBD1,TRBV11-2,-,CASSFSTGQGINEQFF,TGTGCCAGCAGCTTCAGTACGGGACAGGGTATCAATGAGCAGTTCTTC
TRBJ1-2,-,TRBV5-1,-,CASSSPGQNYGYTF,TGCGCCAGCAGCTCCCCGGGACAAAACTATGGCTACACCTTC
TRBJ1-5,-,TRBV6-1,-,CASSDWGFYSNQPQHF,TGTGCCAGCAGTGATTGGGGATTCTATAGCAATCAGCCCCAGCATTTT
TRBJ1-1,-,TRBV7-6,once,CASSLVGVAEAFF,TGTGCCAGCAGCTTAGTTGGGGTCGCTGAAGCTTTCTTT
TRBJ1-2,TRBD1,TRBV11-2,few,CASSLGQLDGYTF,TGTGCCAGCAGCTTGGGACAGTTAGATGGCTACACCTTC
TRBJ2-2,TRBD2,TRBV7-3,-,CASSLRTSGGTGELFF,TGTGCCAGCAGCTTACGGACTAGCGGGGGGACCGGGGAGCTGTTTTTT
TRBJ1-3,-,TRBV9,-,CASSPRRDSGNTIYF,TGTGCCAGCAGCCCCAGACGGGACTCTGGAAACACCATATATTTT
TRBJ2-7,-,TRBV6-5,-,CASSYGGGGFYEQYF,TGTGCCAGCAGTTACGGCGGAGGGGGATTCTACGAGCAGTACTTC
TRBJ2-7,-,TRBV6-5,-,CASSFRRRAYEQYF,TGTGCCAGCAGTTTCAGGCGGAGGGCCTACGAGCAGTACTTC
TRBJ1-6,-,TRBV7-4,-,CASSLTLPPRKLNSPLHF,TGTGCCAGCAGCCTAACCCTGCCCCCCAGGAAACTTAATTCACCCCTCCACTTT
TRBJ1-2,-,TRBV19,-,CASSSTGAAHYGYTF,TGTGCCAGTAGTTCGACAGGAGCCGCACACTATGGCTACACCTTC
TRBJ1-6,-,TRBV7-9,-,CASSRERSSYNSPLHF,TGTGCCAGCAGCCGTGAGCGGAGCTCCTATAATTCACCCCTCCACTTT
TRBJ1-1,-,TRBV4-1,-,CASSQGILTEAFF,TGCGCCAGCAGCCAAGGTATCCTCACTGAAGCTTTCTTT
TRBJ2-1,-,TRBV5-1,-,CASSLAGGGANEQFF,TGCGCCAGCAGCTTGGCCGGAGGGGGGGCGAATGAGCAGTTCTTC
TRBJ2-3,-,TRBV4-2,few,CASSQLTGTSTDTQYF,TGTGCCAGCAGCCAACTCACGGGTACTAGCACAGATACGCAGTATTTT
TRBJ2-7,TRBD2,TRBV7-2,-,CASSAPSGGRYEQYF,TGTGCCAGCAGCGCCCCTAGCGGGGGGAGGTACGAGCAGTACTTC
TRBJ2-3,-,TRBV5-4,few,CASSPRHITSTDTQYF,TGTGCCAGCAGCCCTCGACATATTACTAGCACAGATACGCAGTATTTT
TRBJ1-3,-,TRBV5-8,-,CASSLSPGSFSGNTIYF,TGTGCCAGCAGCTTGTCTCCAGGCTCCTTCTCTGGAAACACCATATATTTT
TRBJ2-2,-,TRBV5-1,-,CASSDYLGELFF,TGCGCCAGCAGCGATTATCTCGGGGAGCTGTTTTTT
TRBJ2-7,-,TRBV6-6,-,CASLSTGYEQYF,TGTGCCAGCCTTTCGACAGGCTACGAGCAGTACTTC
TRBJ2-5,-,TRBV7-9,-,CASSLRPETQYF,TGTGCCAGCAGCTTAAGGCCTGAGACCCAGTACTTC
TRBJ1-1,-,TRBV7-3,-,CASKNRPGSTEAFF,TGTGCCAGCAAAAACCGCCCAGGGAGTACTGAAGCTTTCTTT
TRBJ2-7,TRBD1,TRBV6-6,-,CASSPGQGAEEQYF,TGTGCCAGCAGCCCAGGACAGGGGGCGGAAGAGCAGTACTTC
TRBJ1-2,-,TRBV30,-,CAFGGRGRSVRGYTF,TGTGCCTTTGGGGGGAGGGGGAGGTCGGTGCGTGGCTACACCTTC
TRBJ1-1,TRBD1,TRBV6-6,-,CASVRQGAAFF,TGTGCCAGCGTACGACAGGGGGCAGCTTTCTTT
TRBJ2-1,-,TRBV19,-,CASSMKGQGSRNEQFF,TGTGCCAGTAGTATGAAGGGGCAGGGGTCTCGCAATGAGCAGTTCTTC
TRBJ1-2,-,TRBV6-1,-,CASFRQGSGYTF,TGTGCCAGCTTTAGGCAGGGTTCCGGCTACACCTTC
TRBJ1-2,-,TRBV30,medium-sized,CAWSVGALPLDGYTF,TGTGCCTGGAGTGTAGGGGCGCTCCCCCTAGATGGCTACACCTTC
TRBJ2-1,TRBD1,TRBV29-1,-,CSGGDRVNEQFF,TGCAGCGGGGGGGACAGGGTAAATGAGCAGTTCTTC
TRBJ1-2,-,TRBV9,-,CASSVAGSNYGYTF,TGTGCCAGCAGCGTAGCCGGCAGTAACTATGGCTACACCTTC
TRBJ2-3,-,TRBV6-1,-,CASSVRDTQYF,TGTGCCAGCAGTGTTCGTGATACGCAGTATTTT
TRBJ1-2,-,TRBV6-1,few,CASSESGRGYHYGYTF,TGTGCCAGCAGTGAATCAGGACGGGGGTATCACTATGGCTACACCTTC
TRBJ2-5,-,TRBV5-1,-,CASSPEYQETQYF,TGCGCCAGCAGCCCCGAGTACCAAGAGACCCAGTACTTC
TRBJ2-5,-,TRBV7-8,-,CASSLREGYRGAETQYF,TGTGCCAGCAGCTTAAGGGAGGGCTATCGGGGGGCGGAGACCCAGTACTTC
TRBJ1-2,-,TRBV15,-,CATSRDIRGANYGYTF,TGTGCCACCAGCAGAGATATTAGGGGAGCTAACTATGGCTACACCTTC
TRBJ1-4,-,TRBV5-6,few,CASTSGIYEKLFF,TGTGCCAGCACTTCCGGGATATATGAAAAACTGTTTTTT